The 12 T cell receptor beta chains reported below all come from one sample, sequenced in a study of T cells in Graves' hyperthyroidism and ophthalmopathy. The investigators amplified TCR beta CDR3 regions from RNA transcripts. HTBI primers were employed in a first-round RT-PCR of the TCR CDR3. TCRdb reprocessed the multiplex PCR reads with MiXCR, giving one entry per CDR3 protein. The repertoire holds about 500,000 distinct CDR3 sequences, roughly 18% seen once, with 17% in the top ten. Sequences were obtained from blood. The receptors were gathered from a woman under 30 with Graves' ophthalmopathy.

This clonotype showed up many times. V gene TRBV24-1 combines with J gene TRBJ2-7; 7 bases align to TRBD1. CDR3 length: 15 amino acids. Germline CDR1 and CDR2: KGHDR and SFDVKD. V gave up 2 bases and J gave up 2 bases; unmatched junction bases: 5. CDR3: CATSDSRGTAYEQYF. In nucleotides, the CDR3 is TGTGCCACCAGTGATTCCCGTGGGACAGCCTACGAGCAGTACTTC.

This clonotype has only a few counts. V gene TRBV28 combines with J gene TRBJ2-6, with D tentatively TRBD2 (6 bases). V lost 3 bases and J 2 bases, leaving 11 bases between the germline ends. Germline loops: CDR1 MDHEN, CDR2 SYDVKM. CDR3 length: 16 residues. CDR3 in amino acids: CASSFVGGAGANVLTF. The CDR3 DNA reads TGTGCCAGCAGTTTCGTGGGAGGAGCTGGGGCCAACGTCCTGACTTTC.

This clonotype showed up just a few times. V usage is TRBV10-3 and J usage is TRBJ2-7; TRBD2 aligns across 14 bases. The ends lost 0 bases at V and 3 bases at J; junction bases unmatched: 4. Germline loops: CDR1 ENHRY, CDR2 SYGVKD. The CDR3 runs to 17 residues. The CDR3 here is CAISESWTSGRFYEQYF. For the CDR3, the DNA is TGTGCCATCAGTGAGTCCTGGACTAGCGGGAGGTTCTACGAGCAGTACTTC.

This clonotype occurred a few times. The CDR3 DNA sequence: TGCAGTGCTAGACCACTAGCGGCACTACTTTCCTACAATGAGCAGTTCTTC. This codes for CSARPLAALLSYNEQFF. This chain uses TRBV20-1 with TRBJ2-1; TRBD2 agrees at 8 bases. V dropped 2 bases and J dropped 1; count of bases not matched to a gene: 10. The CDR3 length is 17 residues. Germline CDR1 reads DFQATT; CDR2 reads SNEGSKA (reference sequence).

This clonotype was counted at least ten times. This chain uses TRBV12-3 or TRBV12-4 with TRBJ2-1; D ambiguous. The length of the CDR3 is 13 residues. The V gene lost 6 bases and the J gene lost 4 bases, with 10 bases spanning the gap. CDR3 protein: CASRRDEYNEQFF. The DNA for the CDR3 is TGTGCCAGCAGAAGGGATGAATACAATGAGCAGTTCTTC.

This clonotype was seen many times. The V call is TRBV28, the J call TRBJ1-2; 9 bases line up with TRBD1. Looked up from germline, CDR1 is MDHEN and CDR2 is SYDVKM. The CDR3 loop spans 13 amino acids. V lost 2 bases and J lost 8; bases outside the gene matches: 3. This CDR3 reads CASSLGTGRGYTF. CDR3 in DNA: TGTGCCAGCAGTTTAGGGACAGGGCGCGGCTACACCTTC.

In this sample, this clonotype turned up a few times. The V and J genes are TRBV27 and TRBJ1-5, with D hard to call. The CDR3 is 14 amino acids. The V end lost 8 bases, the J end lost 4 bases, and 15 bases lay between the germline ends. Looked up from germline, CDR1 is MNHEY and CDR2 is SMNVEV (reference sequence). The CDR3 sequence is CASGLVGINQPQHF. The CDR3 bases are TGTGCCAGCGGACTGGTGGGGATAAATCAGCCCCAGCATTTT.

This clonotype came up a few times. One base away lies a much larger clone, so this may be a sequencing read error. The rearrangement uses TRBV3-1 and TRBJ1-1; D is ambiguous. CDR1 is LGHDT and CDR2 is YNNKEL in the germline V gene (reference sequence). The CDR3 has 16 residues. The CDR3 DNA follows: TGTGCCAGCAGCCAAGCCCCCACAAAGAAAGTTATGAAAGCTCTCTTT. Protein: CASSQAPTKKVMKALF.

This clonotype was seen repeatedly, ten times or more. The chain employs TRBV4-2 and TRBJ1-6; 9 bases agree with TRBD1. The CDR3 runs 16 residues. With V trimmed by 0 bases and J by 7 bases, 4 bases remained unmatched. Per germline, CDR1 LGHNA and CDR2 YNFKEQ. CDR3 in DNA: TGTGCCAGCAGCCAAGAGACCGGGACAGGGAATTCACCCCTCCACTTT. It translates to CASSQETGTGNSPLHF.

This clonotype occurred many times. The chain links TRBV30 to TRBJ2-3, with a tentative D call TRBD1 (5 bases). The length of the CDR3 is 15 residues. V was shortened by 5 bases and J by 2 bases, with 17 bases between the two germline ends. Looked up from germline, CDR1 is GTSNPN and CDR2 is SVGIG (reference sequence). The CDR3 loop is CAWGWGRINTDTQYF. CDR3 DNA sequence: TGTGCCTGGGGATGGGGCAGGATCAACACAGATACGCAGTATTTT. Full variable domain (outside the CDR3, taken from reference TRBV30 and TRBJ2-3): SQTIHQWPATLVQPVGSPLSLECTVEGTSNPNLYWYRQAAGRGLQLLFYSVGIGQISSEVPQNLSASRPQDRQFILSSKKLLLSDSGFYLCAWGWGRINTDTQYFGPGTRLTVL.

The V call is TRBV19, the J call TRBJ1-1, with D perhaps matching TRBD1 (5 bases). CDR3 size: 13 residues. Between the trimmed V and J ends, which lost 5 bases and 6 bases, there was a span of 13 bases. The germline gives CDR1 LNHDA, CDR2 SQIVND (reference sequence). The chain's CDR3 is CASSPQGPAEAFF. CDR3 bases: TGTGCCAGTAGTCCCCAGGGACCGGCTGAAGCTTTCTTT.

The chain recombines TRBV7-2 with TRBJ2-1; 8 bases match TRBD2. CDR3 length equals 14 residues. The junction had 11 bases not matched to a gene; V was cut back by 8 bases and J by 8 bases. Looked up from germline, CDR1 is SGHTA and CDR2 is FQGNSA. CDR3 loop: CASGWSGGGDEQFF. DNA of the CDR3: TGTGCCAGCGGCTGGAGCGGGGGAGGCGATGAGCAGTTCTTC.